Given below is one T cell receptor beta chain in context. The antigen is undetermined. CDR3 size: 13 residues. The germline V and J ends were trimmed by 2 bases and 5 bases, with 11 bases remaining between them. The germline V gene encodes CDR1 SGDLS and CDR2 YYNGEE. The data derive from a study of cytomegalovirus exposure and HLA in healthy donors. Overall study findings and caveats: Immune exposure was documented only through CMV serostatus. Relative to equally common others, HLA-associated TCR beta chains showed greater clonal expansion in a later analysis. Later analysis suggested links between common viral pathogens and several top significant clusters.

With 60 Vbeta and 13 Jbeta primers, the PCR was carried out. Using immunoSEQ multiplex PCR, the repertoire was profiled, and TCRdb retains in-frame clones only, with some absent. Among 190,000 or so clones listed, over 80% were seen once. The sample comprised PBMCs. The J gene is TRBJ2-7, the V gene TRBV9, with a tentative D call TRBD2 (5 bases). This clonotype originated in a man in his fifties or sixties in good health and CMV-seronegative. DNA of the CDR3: TGTGCCAGCAGCGTTCAATCCGGGGACGAGCAGTACTTC. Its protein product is CASSVQSGDEQYF.